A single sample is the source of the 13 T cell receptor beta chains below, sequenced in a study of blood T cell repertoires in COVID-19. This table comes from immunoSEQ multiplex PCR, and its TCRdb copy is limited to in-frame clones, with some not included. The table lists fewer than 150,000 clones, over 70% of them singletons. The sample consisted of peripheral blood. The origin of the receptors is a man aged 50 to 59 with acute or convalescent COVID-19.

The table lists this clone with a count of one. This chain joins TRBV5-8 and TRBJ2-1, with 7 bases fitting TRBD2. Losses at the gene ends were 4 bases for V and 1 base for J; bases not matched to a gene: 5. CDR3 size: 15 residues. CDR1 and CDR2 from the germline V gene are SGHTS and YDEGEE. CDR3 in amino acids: CASSVWGGSYNEQFF. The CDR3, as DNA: TGTGCCAGCAGCGTGTGGGGGGGATCCTACAATGAGCAGTTCTTC.

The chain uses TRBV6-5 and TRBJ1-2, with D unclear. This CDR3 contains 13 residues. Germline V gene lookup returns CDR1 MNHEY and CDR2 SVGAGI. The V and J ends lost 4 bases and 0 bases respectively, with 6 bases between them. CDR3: CASSSGPNYGYTF. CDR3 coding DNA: TGTGCCAGCAGTTCCGGTCCTAACTATGGCTACACCTTC.

The CDR3 bases are TGCGCCAGCAGGACAGGGGGCGGCACAGATACGCAGTATTTT. The encoded protein is CASRTGGGTDTQYF. The rearrangement joins TRBV5-1 to TRBJ2-3, with 10 bases identical to TRBD1. The J segment lost 1 base and the V segment lost 5 bases, leaving 1 base of the junction unmatched. This CDR3 is built from 14 residues. CDR1 is SGHRS, CDR2 YFSETQ, per germline.

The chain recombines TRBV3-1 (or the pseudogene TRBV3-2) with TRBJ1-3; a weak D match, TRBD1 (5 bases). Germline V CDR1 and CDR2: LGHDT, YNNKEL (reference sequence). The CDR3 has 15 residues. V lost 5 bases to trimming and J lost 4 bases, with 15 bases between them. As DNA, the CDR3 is TGTGCCAGCAGCTCACAGGTGGAGCTCGGAAACACCATATATTTT. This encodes CASSSQVELGNTIYF.

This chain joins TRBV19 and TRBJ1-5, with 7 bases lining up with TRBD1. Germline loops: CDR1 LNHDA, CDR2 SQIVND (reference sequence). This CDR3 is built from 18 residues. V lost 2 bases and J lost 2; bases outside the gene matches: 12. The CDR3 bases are TGTGCCAGTAGTATATCCGGGACAGATATTCGGGGCAATCAGCCCCAGCATTTT. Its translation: CASSISGTDIRGNQPQHF.

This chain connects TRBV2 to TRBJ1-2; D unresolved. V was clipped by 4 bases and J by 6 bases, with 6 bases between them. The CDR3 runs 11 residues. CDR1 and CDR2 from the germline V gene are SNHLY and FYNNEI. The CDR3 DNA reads TGTGCCAGCAGTGTCCTAGATGGCTACACCTTC. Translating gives CASSVLDGYTF.

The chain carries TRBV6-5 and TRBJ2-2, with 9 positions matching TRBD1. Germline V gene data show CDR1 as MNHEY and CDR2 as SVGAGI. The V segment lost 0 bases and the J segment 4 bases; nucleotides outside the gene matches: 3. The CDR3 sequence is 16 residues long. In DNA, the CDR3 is TGTGCCAGCAGTTACTCAGGGACAGGGTTCACCGGGGAGCTGTTTTTT. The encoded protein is CASSYSGTGFTGELFF.

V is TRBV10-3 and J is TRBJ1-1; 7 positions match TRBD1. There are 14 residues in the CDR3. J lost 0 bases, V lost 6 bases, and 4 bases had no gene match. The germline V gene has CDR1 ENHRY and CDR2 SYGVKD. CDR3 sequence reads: CAIRKTGLNTEAFF. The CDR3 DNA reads TGTGCCATCAGGAAGACAGGGTTGAACACTGAAGCTTTCTTT.

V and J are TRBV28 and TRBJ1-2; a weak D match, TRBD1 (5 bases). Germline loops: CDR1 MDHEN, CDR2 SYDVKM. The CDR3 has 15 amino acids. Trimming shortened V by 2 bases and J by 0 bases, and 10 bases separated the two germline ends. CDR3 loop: CASSLIRVPNYGYTF. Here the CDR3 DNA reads TGTGCCAGCAGTTTAATCAGGGTTCCTAACTATGGCTACACCTTC.

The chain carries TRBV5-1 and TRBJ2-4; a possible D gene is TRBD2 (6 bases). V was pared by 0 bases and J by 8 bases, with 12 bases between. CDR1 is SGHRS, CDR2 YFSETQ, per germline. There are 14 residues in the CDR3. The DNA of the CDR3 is TGCGCCAGCAGCTTGGACGGGGGAGGAGACATTCAGTACTTC. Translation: CASSLDGGGDIQYF.

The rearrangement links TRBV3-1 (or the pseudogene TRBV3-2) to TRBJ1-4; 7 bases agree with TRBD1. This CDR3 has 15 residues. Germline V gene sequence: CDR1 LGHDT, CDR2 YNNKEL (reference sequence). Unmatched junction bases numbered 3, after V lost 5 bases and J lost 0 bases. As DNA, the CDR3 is TGTGCCAGCAGCAAAACAGGGGCAACTAATGAAAAACTGTTTTTT. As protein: CASSKTGATNEKLFF.

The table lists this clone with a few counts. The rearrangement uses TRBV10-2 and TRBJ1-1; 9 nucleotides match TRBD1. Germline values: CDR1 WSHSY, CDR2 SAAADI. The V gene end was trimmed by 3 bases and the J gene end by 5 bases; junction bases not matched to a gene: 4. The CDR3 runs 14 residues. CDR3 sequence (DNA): TGCGCCAGCAGTGAAACAGGGGGCAGGACTGAAGCTTTCTTT. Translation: CASSETGGRTEAFF.

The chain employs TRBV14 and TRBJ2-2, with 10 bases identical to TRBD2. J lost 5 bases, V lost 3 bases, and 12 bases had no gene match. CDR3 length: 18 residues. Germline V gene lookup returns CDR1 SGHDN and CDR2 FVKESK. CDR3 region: CASSQLRVLAGTTGELFF. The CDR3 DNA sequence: TGTGCCAGCAGCCAGCTCCGTGTACTAGCGGGGACGACCGGGGAGCTGTTTTTT.